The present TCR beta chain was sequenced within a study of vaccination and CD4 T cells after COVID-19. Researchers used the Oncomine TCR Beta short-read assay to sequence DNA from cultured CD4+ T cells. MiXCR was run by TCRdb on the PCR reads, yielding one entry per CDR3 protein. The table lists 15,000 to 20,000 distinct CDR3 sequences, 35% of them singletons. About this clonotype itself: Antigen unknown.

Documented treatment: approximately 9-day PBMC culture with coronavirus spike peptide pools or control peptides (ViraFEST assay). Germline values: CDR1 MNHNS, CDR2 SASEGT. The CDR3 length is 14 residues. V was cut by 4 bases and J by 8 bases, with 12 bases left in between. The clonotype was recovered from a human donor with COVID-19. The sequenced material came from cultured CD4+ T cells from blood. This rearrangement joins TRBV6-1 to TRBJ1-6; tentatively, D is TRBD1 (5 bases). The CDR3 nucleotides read TGTGCCAGCAGTGTCCAGGGCAAGGATTCACCCCTCCACTTT. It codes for CASSVQGKDSPLHF.